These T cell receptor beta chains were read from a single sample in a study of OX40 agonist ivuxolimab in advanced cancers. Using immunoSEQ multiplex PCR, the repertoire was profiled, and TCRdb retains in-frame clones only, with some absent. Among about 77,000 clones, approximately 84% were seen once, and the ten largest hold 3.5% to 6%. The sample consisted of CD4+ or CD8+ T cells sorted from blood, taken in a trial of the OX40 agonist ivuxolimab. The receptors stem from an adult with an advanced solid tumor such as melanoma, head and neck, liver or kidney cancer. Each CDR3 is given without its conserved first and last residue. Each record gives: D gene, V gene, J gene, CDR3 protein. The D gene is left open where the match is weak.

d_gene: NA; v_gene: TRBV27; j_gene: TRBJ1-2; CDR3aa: ASSLSRAYGYT
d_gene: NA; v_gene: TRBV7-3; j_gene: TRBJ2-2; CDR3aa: ASSLKVVGGTGELF
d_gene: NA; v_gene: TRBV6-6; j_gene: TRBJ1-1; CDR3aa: ASSYSSSSNTEAF
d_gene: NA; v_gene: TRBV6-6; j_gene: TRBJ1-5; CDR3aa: ASSYSFSQPQH
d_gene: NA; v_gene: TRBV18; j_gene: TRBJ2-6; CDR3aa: ASSPFEAVGGGRKSSGANVLT
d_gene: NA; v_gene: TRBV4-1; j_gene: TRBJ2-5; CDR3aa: ASSRGPKEQTQY
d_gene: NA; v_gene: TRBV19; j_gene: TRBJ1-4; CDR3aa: ASSGTQTGSREKLF
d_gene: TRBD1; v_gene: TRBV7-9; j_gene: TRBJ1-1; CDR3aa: ASSSQGENTEAF
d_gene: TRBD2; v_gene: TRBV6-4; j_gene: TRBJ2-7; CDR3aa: ALGGGQSPYEQY
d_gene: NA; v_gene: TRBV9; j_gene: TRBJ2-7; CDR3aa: ASSVDKTNSPEQY
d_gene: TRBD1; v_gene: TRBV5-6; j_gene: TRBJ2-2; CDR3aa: ASSLRDRGGTGELF
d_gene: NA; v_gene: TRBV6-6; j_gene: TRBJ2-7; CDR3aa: ASSYGQRYEQY
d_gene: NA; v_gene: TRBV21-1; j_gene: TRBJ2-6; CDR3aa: ASSPRDTYPT
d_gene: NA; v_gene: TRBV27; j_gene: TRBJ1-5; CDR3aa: ASSPQGPQPQH
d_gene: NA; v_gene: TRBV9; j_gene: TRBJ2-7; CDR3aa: ASSPREGRTYEQY
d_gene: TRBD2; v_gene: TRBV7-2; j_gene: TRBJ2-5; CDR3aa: ASSKTSGSGAETQY
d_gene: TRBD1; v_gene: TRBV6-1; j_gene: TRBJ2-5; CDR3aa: ASNESAGTEVQETQY
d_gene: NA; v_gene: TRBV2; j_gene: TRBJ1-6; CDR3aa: ASSGTIIDSPLH
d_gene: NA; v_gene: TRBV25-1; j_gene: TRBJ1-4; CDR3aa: ASSHRPNEKLF
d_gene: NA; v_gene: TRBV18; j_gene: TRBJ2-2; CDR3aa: ASSPVGHMNTGELF
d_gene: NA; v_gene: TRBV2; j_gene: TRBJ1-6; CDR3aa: ASRDRGSPLH
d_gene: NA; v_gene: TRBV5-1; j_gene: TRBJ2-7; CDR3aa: ASSVSGTASYEQY
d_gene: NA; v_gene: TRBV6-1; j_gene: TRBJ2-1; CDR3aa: ASSKAAGTTYNEQF
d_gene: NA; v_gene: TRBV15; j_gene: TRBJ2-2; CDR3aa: ATSRDRPGRTTGELF
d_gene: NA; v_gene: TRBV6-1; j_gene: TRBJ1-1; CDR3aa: ASIPTGTTNAEAF
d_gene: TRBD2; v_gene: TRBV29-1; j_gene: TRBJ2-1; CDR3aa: SVEGSGRMAGRF
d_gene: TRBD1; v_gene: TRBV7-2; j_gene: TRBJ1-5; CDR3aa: ASSSSTGSNQPQH
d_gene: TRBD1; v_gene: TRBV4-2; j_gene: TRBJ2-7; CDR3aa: ASSQGRTGEYEQY
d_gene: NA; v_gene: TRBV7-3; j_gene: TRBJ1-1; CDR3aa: ASSLLNTEAF
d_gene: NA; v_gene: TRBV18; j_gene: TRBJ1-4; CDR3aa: ASSPEGVEKLF
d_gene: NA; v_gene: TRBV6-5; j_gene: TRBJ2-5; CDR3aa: ASRNGGLETQY
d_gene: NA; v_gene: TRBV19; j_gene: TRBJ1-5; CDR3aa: ASKDQSNQPQH
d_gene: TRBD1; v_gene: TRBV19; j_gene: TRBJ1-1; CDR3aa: ASSKGQGRVMNTEAF
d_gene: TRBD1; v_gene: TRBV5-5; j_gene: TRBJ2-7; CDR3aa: ASSASRDRGREQY
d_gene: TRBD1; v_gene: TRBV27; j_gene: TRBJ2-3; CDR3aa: ASSSFARGLGTDTQY
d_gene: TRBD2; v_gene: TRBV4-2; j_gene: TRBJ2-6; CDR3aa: ASSSRTSGGATGANVLT
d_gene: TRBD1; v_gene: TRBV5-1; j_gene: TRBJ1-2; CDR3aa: ASSVTGGRGGYT
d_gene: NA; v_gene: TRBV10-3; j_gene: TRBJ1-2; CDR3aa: AISESRLGQGNYGYT
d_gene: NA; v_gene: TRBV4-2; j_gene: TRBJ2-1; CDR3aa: ASSQDWVGRYNEQF
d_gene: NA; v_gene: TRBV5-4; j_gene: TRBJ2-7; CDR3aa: ASSRTDSYEQY
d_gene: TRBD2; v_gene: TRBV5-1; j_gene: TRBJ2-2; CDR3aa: ASTPPARGTNTGELF
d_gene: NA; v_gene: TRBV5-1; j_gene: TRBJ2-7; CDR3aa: ASSLLGYEQY
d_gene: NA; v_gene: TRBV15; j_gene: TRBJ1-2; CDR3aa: ATSSSPNARGYT
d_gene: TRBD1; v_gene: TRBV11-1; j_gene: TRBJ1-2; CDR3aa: ASSFTGTGELGGYT
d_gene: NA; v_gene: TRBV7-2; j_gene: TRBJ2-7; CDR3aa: ASTIGGRVASYEQY